Presented here are 10 T cell receptor beta chains from one specimen sequenced in a study of OX40 agonist ivuxolimab in advanced cancers. The library was built by means of the immunoSEQ multiplex PCR assay. Not all clones reach the TCRdb copy of this immuneACCESS table, which keeps in-frame sequences only. Checked studies attribute under half of the gap to unresolved V genes and leave the rest unexplained. The sample records about 88,000 clones, approximately 85% of which are singletons. 0.22% of the sample is held by the ten biggest clonotypes. Material: CD4+ or CD8+ T cells sorted from blood, obtained in a trial of the OX40 agonist ivuxolimab. The origin of the receptors is an adult with an advanced solid tumor such as melanoma, head and neck, liver or kidney cancer.

V usage is TRBV23-1 and J usage is TRBJ2-7, with D perhaps TRBD1 (5 bases). TRBV23-1 is assigned to the ORF class and has an uncertain function. V gave up 9 bases and J gave up 2 bases, with 14 bases separating them. The CDR3 has 13 residues. For the CDR3, the DNA is TGCGCCAGGAACGGACATTTGCCCTACGAGCAGTACGTC. It is translated as CARNGHLPYEQYV.

J is TRBJ2-5 and V is TRBV28; D possibly uses TRBD1 or TRBD2 (5 bases each). In germline, CDR1 is MDHEN, CDR2 SYDVKM. The CDR3 length is 14 residues. Trimming removed 10 bases from V and 6 bases from J, with 21 bases in between. CDR3 loop: CATRVGEVGKTQYF. The CDR3 DNA is TGTGCCACTCGGGTGGGGGAAGTCGGGAAGACCCAGTACTTC. The variable domain in full, completed from reference TRBV28 and TRBJ2-5, reads DVKVTQSSRYLVKRTGEKVFLECVQDMDHENMFWYRQDPGLGLRLIYFSYDVKMKEKGDIPEGYSVSREKKERFSLILESASTNQTSMYLCATRVGEVGKTQYFGPGTRLLVL.

The chain combines TRBV28 with TRBJ2-1; 9 bases are a match to TRBD2. This CDR3 is 17 amino acids long. Germline lookup yields CDR1 MDHEN and CDR2 SYDVKM. V shed 1 base, J shed 8 bases, and the junction held 12 bases outside the gene matches. The CDR3 coding sequence is TGTGCCAGCAGTTTATTGACCAAGGCGGGGGGGCCTTATGAGCAGTTCTTC. It yields the protein CASSLLTKAGGPYEQFF.

The CDR3 sequence is CARGRPSNQPQHF. For the CDR3, the DNA is TGTGCCAGGGGGCGTCCTAGCAATCAGCCCCAGCATTTT. The chain has TRBV27 and TRBJ1-5; possible D gene TRBD1, 5 bases. CDR3 size: 13 residues. CDR1 and CDR2 from the germline V gene are MNHEY and SMNVEV (reference sequence). Trimming left V 9 bases short and J 0 bases short, with 9 bases between.

The chain links TRBV15 to TRBJ2-7, with TRBD1 matching 8 bases. The CDR3 extends over 15 amino acids. The V gene's germline CDR1 is LNHNV and CDR2 YYDKDF (reference sequence). Trimming removed 5 bases from V and 6 bases from J; junction bases left unmatched: 12. This chain's CDR3 is CATSDRGGLAAEQYF. The CDR3 DNA reads TGTGCCACCAGCGACAGGGGTGGCTTGGCGGCCGAGCAGTACTTC.

In this sample, this clone turned up a few times. The chain employs TRBV30 and TRBJ1-5; perhaps TRBD1 as D (6 bases). CDR3 length: 16 amino acids. Per the germline V gene, CDR1 is GTSNPN and CDR2 is SVGIG (reference sequence). Trimming cost V 3 bases and J 0 bases, with 15 bases left between them. The CDR3 region has the DNA TGTGCCTGGAGAAGGCAGGGGACTAATAGCAATCAGCCCCAGCATTTT. It codes for CAWRRQGTNSNQPQHF.

The J gene is TRBJ2-3, the V gene TRBV7-9; 7 bases align to TRBD1. V gave up 4 bases and J gave up 5 bases; unmatched junction bases: 9. The CDR3 contains 15 residues. Germline V gene sequence: CDR1 SEHNR, CDR2 FQNEAQ (reference sequence). The CDR3 region has the DNA TGTGCCAGCAGCTATGCCTCCGGGGACAGAGATACGCAGTATTTT. Its translation: CASSYASGDRDTQYF.

This chain connects TRBV14 to TRBJ1-6, with no clear D. V was shortened by 4 bases and J by 7 bases, with 11 bases between the two germline ends. The CDR3 runs to 14 residues. Germline V gene data show CDR1 as SGHDN and CDR2 as FVKESK. CDR3 in amino acids: CASSPVGWNSPLHF. The CDR3, as DNA: TGTGCCAGCAGCCCGGTAGGATGGAATTCACCCCTCCACTTT.

The chain combines TRBV4-1 with TRBJ2-3, with TRBD2 matching over 14 bases. With 2 bases clipped from V and 6 bases from J, the junction kept 10 bases outside the gene matches. The CDR3 has 18 amino acids. Germline lookup yields CDR1 MGHRA and CDR2 YSYEKL. CDR3 in DNA: TGCGCCAGCAGCCAACGGACAGGGGGACTAGCGGGAGTGGATACGCAGTATTTT. It codes for CASSQRTGGLAGVDTQYF.

This chain links TRBV2 with TRBJ2-3; D is undetermined. CDR1 and CDR2 from the germline V gene are SNHLY and FYNNEI. V lost 4 bases and J lost 6, with 11 bases in between. This CDR3 comprises 13 residues. CDR3 sequence (DNA): TGTGCCAGCAGTGTCCTAATAGCCGATACGCAGTATTTT. Its protein product is CASSVLIADTQYF. Full variable domain (missing parts from reference TRBV2 and TRBJ2-3): EPEVTQTPSHQVTQMGQEVILRCVPISNHLYFYWYRQILGQKVEFLVSFYNNEISEKSEIFDDQFSVERPDGSNFTLKIRSTKLEDSAMYFCASSVLIADTQYFGPGTRLTVL.